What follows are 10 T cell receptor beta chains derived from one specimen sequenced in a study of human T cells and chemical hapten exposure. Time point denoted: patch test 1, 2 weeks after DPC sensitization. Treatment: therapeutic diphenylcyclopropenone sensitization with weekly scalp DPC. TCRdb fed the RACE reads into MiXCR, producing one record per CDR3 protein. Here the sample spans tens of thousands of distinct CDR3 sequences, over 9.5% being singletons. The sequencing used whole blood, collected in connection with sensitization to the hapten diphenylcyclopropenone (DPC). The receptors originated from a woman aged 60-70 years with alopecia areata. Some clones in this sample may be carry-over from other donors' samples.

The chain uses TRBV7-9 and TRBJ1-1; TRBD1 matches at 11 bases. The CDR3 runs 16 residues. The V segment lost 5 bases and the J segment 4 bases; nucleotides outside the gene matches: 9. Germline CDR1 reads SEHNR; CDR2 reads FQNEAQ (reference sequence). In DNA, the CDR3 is TGTGCCAGCAGCCAATGGACAGGGGGCCGGGGCACTGAAGCTTTCTTT. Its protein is CASSQWTGGRGTEAFF. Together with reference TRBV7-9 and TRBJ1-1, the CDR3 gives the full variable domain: DTGVSQNPRHKITKRGQNVTFRCDPISEHNRLYWYRQTLGQGPEFLTYFQNEAQLEKSRLLSDRFSAERPKGSFSTLEIQRTEQGDSAMYLCASSQWTGGRGTEAFFGQGTRLTVV.

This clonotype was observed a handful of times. The CDR3 reads CASSLEGSAGNEQFF. CDR3 DNA sequence: TGTGCCAGCAGCTTAGAGGGCTCTGCGGGGAATGAGCAGTTCTTC. The chain carries TRBV11-3 and TRBJ2-1; perhaps TRBD2 as D (6 bases). This CDR3 comprises 15 residues. CDR1 and CDR2 (germline): SGHNT, YENEEA. With 0 bases removed from V and 7 bases from J, the gap between germline ends came to 13 bases. The full variable domain, rest sourced from reference TRBV11-3 and TRBJ2-1, is EAGVVQSPRYKIIEKKQPVAFWCNPISGHNTLYWYLQNLGQGPELLIRYENEEAVDDSQLPKDRFSAERLKGVDSTLKIQPAELGDSAVYLCASSLEGSAGNEQFFGPGTRLTVL.

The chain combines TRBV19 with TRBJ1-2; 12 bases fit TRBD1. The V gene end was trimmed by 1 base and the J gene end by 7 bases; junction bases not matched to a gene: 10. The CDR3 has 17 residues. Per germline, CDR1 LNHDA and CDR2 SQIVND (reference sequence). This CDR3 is CASSIGPGQGARSGYTF. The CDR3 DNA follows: TGTGCCAGTAGTATAGGCCCGGGACAGGGGGCTCGTAGTGGCTACACCTTC. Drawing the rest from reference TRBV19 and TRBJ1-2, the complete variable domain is DGGITQSPKYLFRKEGQNVTLSCEQNLNHDAMYWYRQDPGQGLRLIYYSQIVNDFQKGDIAEGYSVSREKKESFPLTVTSAQKNPTAFYLCASSIGPGQGARSGYTFGSGTRLTVV.

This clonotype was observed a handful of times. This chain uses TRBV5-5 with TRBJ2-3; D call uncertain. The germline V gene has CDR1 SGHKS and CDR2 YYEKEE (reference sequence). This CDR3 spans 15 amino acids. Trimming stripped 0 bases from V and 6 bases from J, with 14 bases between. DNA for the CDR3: TGTGCCAGCAGCTTGGATTTTGTTGGTTGGGATACGCAGTATTTT. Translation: CASSLDFVGWDTQYF.

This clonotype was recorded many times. DNA for the CDR3: TGTGCCAGCAGTGTTGACGGATACTTTGAGCATCGAAACACCATATATTTT. The encoded protein is CASSVDGYFEHRNTIYF. The chain links TRBV6-5 to TRBJ1-3; unclear D gene. Trimming cost V 5 bases and J 5 bases, with 22 bases left between them. CDR1 is MNHEY and CDR2 is SVGAGI in the germline V gene. CDR3 length: 17 residues.

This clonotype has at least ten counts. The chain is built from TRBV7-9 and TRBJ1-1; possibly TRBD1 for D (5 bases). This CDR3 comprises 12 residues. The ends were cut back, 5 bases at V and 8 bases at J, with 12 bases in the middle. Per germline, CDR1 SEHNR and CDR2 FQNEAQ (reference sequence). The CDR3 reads CASSLRGLEAFF. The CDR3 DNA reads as TGTGCCAGCAGCCTCCGGGGGTTAGAAGCTTTCTTT.

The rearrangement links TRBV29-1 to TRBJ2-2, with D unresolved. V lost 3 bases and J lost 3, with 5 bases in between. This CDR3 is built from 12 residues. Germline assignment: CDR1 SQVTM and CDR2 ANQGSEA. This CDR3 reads CSVDSYTGELFF. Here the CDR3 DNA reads TGCAGCGTTGACAGCTACACCGGGGAGCTGTTTTTT.

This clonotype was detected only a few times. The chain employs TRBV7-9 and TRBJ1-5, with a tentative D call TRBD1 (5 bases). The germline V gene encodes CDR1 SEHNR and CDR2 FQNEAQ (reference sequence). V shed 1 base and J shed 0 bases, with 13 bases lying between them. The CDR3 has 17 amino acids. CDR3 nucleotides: TGTGCCAGCAGCTTAGGGGCAGGGATCGATAGCAATCAGCCCCAGCATTTT. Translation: CASSLGAGIDSNQPQHF.

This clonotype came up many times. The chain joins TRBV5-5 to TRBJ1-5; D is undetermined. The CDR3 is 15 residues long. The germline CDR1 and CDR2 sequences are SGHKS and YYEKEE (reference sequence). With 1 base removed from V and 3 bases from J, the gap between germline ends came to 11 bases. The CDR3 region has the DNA TGTGCCAGCAGCTTGTCCTGGTTGTACAATCAGCCCCAGCATTTT. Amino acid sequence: CASSLSWLYNQPQHF.

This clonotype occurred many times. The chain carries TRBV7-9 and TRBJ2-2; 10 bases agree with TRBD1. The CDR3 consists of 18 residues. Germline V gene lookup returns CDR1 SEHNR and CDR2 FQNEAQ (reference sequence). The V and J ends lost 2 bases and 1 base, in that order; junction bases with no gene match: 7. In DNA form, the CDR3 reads TGTGCCAGCAGCTTAAACCGACAGGGGGCGCGGAACACCGGGGAGCTGTTTTTT. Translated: CASSLNRQGARNTGELFF.